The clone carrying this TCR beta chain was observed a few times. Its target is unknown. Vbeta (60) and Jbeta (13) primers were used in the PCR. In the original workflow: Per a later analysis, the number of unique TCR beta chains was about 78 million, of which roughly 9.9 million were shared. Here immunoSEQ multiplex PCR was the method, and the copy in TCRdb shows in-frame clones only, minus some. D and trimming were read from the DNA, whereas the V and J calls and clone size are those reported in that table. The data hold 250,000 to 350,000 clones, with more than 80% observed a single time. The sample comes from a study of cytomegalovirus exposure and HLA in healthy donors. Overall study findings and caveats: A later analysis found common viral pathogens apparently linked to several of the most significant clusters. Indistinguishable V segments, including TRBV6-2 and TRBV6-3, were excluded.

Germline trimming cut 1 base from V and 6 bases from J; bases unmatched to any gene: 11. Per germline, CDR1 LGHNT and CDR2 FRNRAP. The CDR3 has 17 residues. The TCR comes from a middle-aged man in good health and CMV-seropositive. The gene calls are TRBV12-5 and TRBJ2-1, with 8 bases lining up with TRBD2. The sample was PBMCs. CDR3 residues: CASGLGVREGITNEQFF. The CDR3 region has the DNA TGTGCTAGTGGTTTGGGGGTCCGGGAGGGGATCACCAATGAGCAGTTCTTC.